The 30 T cell receptor beta chains reported below all come from one sample, sequenced in a study of T cells in Graves' hyperthyroidism and ophthalmopathy. Researchers amplified the TCR beta CDR3 regions from RNA transcripts. Initially, a first-round RT-PCR of the TCR CDR3 employed the HTBI primer set. TCRdb re-called the multiplex PCR reads with MiXCR, one entry per CDR3 protein. The sample has under 600,000 distinct CDR3 sequences; about 16% are singletons. The source material was blood. The receptor set was obtained from a woman between 40 and 50 years old with Graves' ophthalmopathy.

This chain uses TRBV29-1 with TRBJ1-1, with 8 bases identical to TRBD1. Germline V gene lookup returns CDR1 SQVTM and CDR2 ANQGSEA. Trimming took 6 bases from V and 3 from J; bases not matched to a gene: 3. This CDR3 contains 12 residues. The CDR3 region is CSVADRDTEAFF. The CDR3 nucleotides read TGCAGCGTCGCGGACAGGGACACTGAAGCTTTCTTT. The entire variable domain, with the rest obtained from reference TRBV29-1 and TRBJ1-1, is as follows: SAVISQKPSRDICQRGTSLTIQCQVDSQVTMMFWYRQQPGQSLTLIATANQGSEATYESGFVIDKFPISRPNLTFSTLTVSNMSPEDSSIYLCSVADRDTEAFFGQGTRLTVV.

This clonotype was seen many times. The V and J genes are TRBV20-1 and TRBJ1-3; weak D call: TRBD1 (6 bases). CDR1 is DFQATT, CDR2 SNEGSKA, per germline (reference sequence). V was pared by 6 bases and J by 0 bases, with 12 bases between. CDR3 length equals 14 residues. The CDR3 loop reads CSAGGDNSGNTIYF. CDR3 bases: TGCAGTGCCGGCGGGGACAACTCTGGAAACACCATATATTTT.

The chain carries TRBV18 and TRBJ1-2; no definite D call. Germline assignment: CDR1 KGHSH and CDR2 LQKENI. CDR3 length: 15 residues. V was clipped by 1 base and J by 4 bases, with 13 bases between them. This chain's CDR3 is CASSPRETRSYGYTF. In nucleotides, the CDR3 is TGTGCCAGCTCACCACGGGAGACTCGATCCTATGGCTACACCTTC.

Ten or more counts support this clonotype. The chain couples TRBV3-1 to TRBJ1-2, with D tentatively TRBD1 (6 bases). The CDR3 consists of 13 residues. Trimming cost V 4 bases and J 8 bases, with 14 bases left between them. The V gene's germline CDR1 is LGHDT and CDR2 YNNKEL (reference sequence). The CDR3 bases are TGTGCCAGCAGCCCGGTAGGGGGGCAAGGCTACACCTTC. As protein: CASSPVGGQGYTF.

V and J are TRBV19 and TRBJ2-5; D is possibly TRBD2 (5 bases). The CDR3 runs to 14 residues. The V gene lost 6 bases and the J gene lost 2 bases, with 13 bases spanning the gap. CDR1 is LNHDA, CDR2 SQIVND, per germline (reference sequence). This CDR3 reads CASRDRGRQETQYF. CDR3 DNA sequence: TGTGCCAGTAGGGACCGGGGAAGGCAAGAGACCCAGTACTTC. Full variable domain (rest looked up from reference TRBV19 and TRBJ2-5): DGGITQSPKYLFRKEGQNVTLSCEQNLNHDAMYWYRQDPGQGLRLIYYSQIVNDFQKGDIAEGYSVSREKKESFPLTVTSAQKNPTAFYLCASRDRGRQETQYFGPGTRLLVL.

This clonotype has at least ten counts. The V and J genes are TRBV5-1 and TRBJ2-1, with D maybe TRBD2 (6 bases). CDR1 and CDR2 from the germline V gene are SGHRS and YFSETQ. This CDR3 contains 15 residues. Trimming shortened V by 0 bases and J by 5 bases, and 12 bases separated the two germline ends. The CDR3 here is CASSLVWGGHNEQFF. In DNA, the CDR3 is TGCGCCAGCAGCTTGGTCTGGGGAGGCCACAATGAGCAGTTCTTC.

The chain uses TRBV6-1 and TRBJ1-1; D ambiguous. Germline V CDR1 and CDR2: MNHNS, SASEGT. V lost 7 bases, J lost 3 bases, and 12 bases lay in between. The CDR3 length is 13 residues. The DNA for the CDR3 is TGTGCCAGCACGGCCCTAAGGCACACTGAAGCTTTCTTT. Residues: CASTALRHTEAFF.

The V gene is TRBV4-1, the J gene TRBJ2-7, with TRBD1 matching over 8 bases. The germline gives CDR1 MGHRA, CDR2 YSYEKL. CDR3 length: 11 amino acids. V lost 6 bases and J lost 6; bases outside the gene matches: 1. The DNA for the CDR3 is TGCGCCAGCAGACAGGGGGGCGAGCAGTACTTC. Translated: CASRQGGEQYF.

Concerning this clonotype itself: A junction boundary mismatches the germline segment, possibly from a read error. The chain carries TRBV27 and TRBJ2-1; TRBD2 agrees at 9 bases. Germline lookup yields CDR1 MNHEY and CDR2 SMNVEV (reference sequence). This CDR3 comprises 12 residues. Here the CDR3 DNA reads TGTGCCAGCAGTTTTAGCGGGGGCCATCGAGTCTTC. Its protein product is CASSFSGGHRVF.

V and J are TRBV11-2 and TRBJ1-6, with D maybe TRBD1 (6 bases). Trimming left V 5 bases short and J 5 bases short, with 13 bases between. Germline V gene sequence: CDR1 SGHAT, CDR2 FQNNGV. This CDR3 has 15 amino acids. CDR3 loop: CASSQGTPDNSPLHF. The CDR3 DNA reads TGTGCCAGCAGCCAAGGGACACCGGATAATTCACCCCTCCACTTT.

The sample holds a few counts of this clonotype. The chain couples TRBV7-9 to TRBJ1-3; no clear D gene. V was clipped by 2 bases and J by 4 bases, with 12 bases between them. The germline V gene encodes CDR1 SEHNR and CDR2 FQNEAQ (reference sequence). The CDR3 totals 15 residues. CDR3 sequence: CASSLQGPTGNTIYF. CDR3 in DNA: TGTGCCAGCAGCTTACAAGGGCCGACCGGAAACACCATATATTTT.

This sequence joins TRBV5-1 and TRBJ2-5; 8 positions agree with TRBD2. V dropped 6 bases and J dropped 4; count of bases not matched to a gene: 11. The CDR3 consists of 15 residues. From germline, CDR1 is SGHRS and CDR2 YFSETQ. CDR3 region: CASTTSGSSRETQYF. CDR3 coding DNA: TGCGCCAGCACCACCAGCGGGAGTAGTAGAGAGACCCAGTACTTC.

The chain is built from TRBV20-1 and TRBJ2-6; D might be TRBD1 (6 bases). The length of the CDR3 is 14 residues. Germline V gives CDR1 DFQATT, CDR2 SNEGSKA (reference sequence). Trimming took 7 bases from V and 0 from J, leaving 10 bases between them. CDR3 nucleotides: TGCAGTGTTTCACAGGGCTCTGGGGCCAACGTCCTGACTTTC. Translating it yields CSVSQGSGANVLTF.

This clonotype was seen at least ten times. The rearrangement joins TRBV7-9 to TRBJ2-2; 9 positions agree with TRBD1. This CDR3 is built from 14 residues. Germline CDR1 and CDR2: SEHNR and FQNEAQ (reference sequence). The J segment lost 5 bases and the V segment lost 6 bases, leaving 4 bases of the junction unmatched. The CDR3 spells CASRSTGGTGELFF. In nucleotides, the CDR3 is TGTGCCAGCAGATCGACAGGGGGGACCGGGGAGCTGTTTTTT.

This clonotype was counted at least ten times. This chain's CDR3 is CASSPLTGPRGYTF. The CDR3 coding sequence is TGTGCCAGCAGCCCCTTGACCGGGCCGAGGGGCTACACCTTC. J is TRBJ1-2 and V is TRBV3-1; D uncertain. The CDR3 totals 14 residues. Trimming took 4 bases from V and 8 from J, leaving 17 bases between them. The germline gives CDR1 LGHDT, CDR2 YNNKEL (reference sequence).

This clonotype was detected ten times or more. The rearrangement links TRBV6-1 to TRBJ1-5, with TRBD1 matching over 7 bases. Germline lookup yields CDR1 MNHNS and CDR2 SASEGT. This CDR3 region has 15 residues. V lost 6 bases and J lost 4; bases outside the gene matches: 9. Here the CDR3 reads CASSGQASPNQPQHF. CDR3 nucleotide sequence: TGTGCCAGCAGCGGACAGGCTTCTCCTAATCAGCCCCAGCATTTT.

The rearrangement uses TRBV10-3 and TRBJ1-5; D uncertain. Germline loops: CDR1 ENHRY, CDR2 SYGVKD. The CDR3 has 15 amino acids. Trimming cost V 0 bases and J 2 bases, with 8 bases left between them. CDR3 coding DNA: TGTGCCATCAGTGAGTCAGGAATTGGCAATCAGCCCCAGCATTTT. As protein: CAISESGIGNQPQHF.

This clonotype has at least ten counts. The germline gene is not matched at one end of the junction; a read error may be the cause. V is TRBV2 and J is TRBJ2-5; D is perhaps TRBD2 (5 bases). Per germline, CDR1 SNHLY and CDR2 FYNNEI. This CDR3 has 13 amino acids. CDR3 protein: CASTLVRAEAQYF. In nucleotides, the CDR3 is TGTGCCAGCACCCTCGTGAGGGCAGAGGCCCAGTACTTC.

V usage is TRBV6-6 and J usage is TRBJ2-5, with D tentatively TRBD1 (5 bases). The CDR3 consists of 13 residues. Germline-derived CDR1 and CDR2 are MNHNY and SVGAGI (reference sequence). V lost 2 bases and J lost 5, with 9 bases in between. Here the CDR3 reads CASSYGAGETQYF. DNA of the CDR3: TGTGCCAGCAGTTACGGGGCAGGGGAGACCCAGTACTTC.

The DNA for the CDR3 is TGCGCCAGCCGTGGATGGGCGGTGAAAGAGACCCAGTACTTC. It codes for CASRGWAVKETQYF. V usage is TRBV5-1 and J usage is TRBJ2-5; D remains ambiguous. This CDR3 region has 14 residues. The germline CDR1 and CDR2 sequences are SGHRS and YFSETQ. Trimming left V 7 bases short and J 3 bases short, with 16 bases between. Filled out from reference TRBV5-1 and TRBJ2-5, the complete variable domain reads KAGVTQTPRYLIKTRGQQVTLSCSPISGHRSVSWYQQTPGQGLQFLFEYFSETQRNKGNFPGRFSGRQFSNSRSEMNVSTLELGDSALYLCASRGWAVKETQYFGPGTRLLVL.

This clonotype was picked up many times. The chain recombines TRBV12-3 or TRBV12-4 with TRBJ2-1; D is perhaps TRBD2 (6 bases). This CDR3 has 12 residues. Trimming shortened V by 6 bases and J by 7 bases, and 10 bases separated the two germline ends. The CDR3: CASRGGGNEQFF. Here the CDR3 DNA reads TGTGCCAGCAGGGGTGGGGGGAATGAGCAGTTCTTC.

Ten or more counts support this clonotype. The gene calls are TRBV20-1 and TRBJ1-1, with TRBD1 matching over 7 bases. Germline values: CDR1 DFQATT, CDR2 SNEGSKA (reference sequence). With 2 bases clipped from V and 1 base from J, the junction kept 7 bases outside the gene matches. CDR3 length: 15 residues. The CDR3 is CSARRPGQRNTEAFF. DNA for the CDR3: TGCAGTGCTAGAAGACCGGGACAGAGGAACACTGAAGCTTTCTTT.

This clonotype has only a few counts. DNA of the CDR3: TGTGCCAGCACCCAAGCGGGGGACTTGTACAATGAGCAGTTCTTC. Amino acid sequence: CASTQAGDLYNEQFF. This sequence joins TRBV12-3 or TRBV12-4 and TRBJ2-1; the match to TRBD2 covers 8 bases. V lost 7 bases, J lost 4 bases, and 9 bases stayed unmatched. The CDR3 has 15 residues.

This clonotype was counted many times. V is TRBV5-1 and J is TRBJ1-1; D uncertain. This CDR3 contains 15 residues. CDR1 and CDR2 from the germline V gene are SGHRS and YFSETQ. V shed 1 base and J shed 1 base, with 11 bases lying between them. This chain's CDR3 is CASSLTGSENTEAFF. Written as DNA, the CDR3 is TGCGCCAGCAGCTTGACCGGAAGCGAGAACACTGAAGCTTTCTTT. Full variable domain (missing parts from reference TRBV5-1 and TRBJ1-1): KAGVTQTPRYLIKTRGQQVTLSCSPISGHRSVSWYQQTPGQGLQFLFEYFSETQRNKGNFPGRFSGRQFSNSRSEMNVSTLELGDSALYLCASSLTGSENTEAFFGQGTRLTVV.

This clonotype was seen repeatedly, ten times or more. CDR3 amino acids: CASSLEHHSTDTQYF. Written as DNA, the CDR3 is TGCGCCAGCAGCTTGGAGCATCATAGCACAGATACGCAGTATTTT. V and J are TRBV5-1 and TRBJ2-3; D is uncertain. The CDR3 spans 15 residues. The V gene lost 0 bases and the J gene lost 0 bases, with 8 bases spanning the gap. Per germline, CDR1 SGHRS and CDR2 YFSETQ.

This clonotype was seen a few times. The V and J genes are TRBV4-2 and TRBJ2-3; D call uncertain. In germline, CDR1 is LGHNA, CDR2 YNFKEQ. V was cut by 2 bases and J by 2 bases, with 11 bases left in between. The CDR3 is 15 amino acids. CDR3 DNA: TGTGCCAGCAGCCAATTTTTGGGGAACACAGATACGCAGTATTTT. Amino acid sequence: CASSQFLGNTDTQYF.

J is TRBJ1-5 and V is TRBV20-1, with D perhaps TRBD1 (5 bases). Deletions cut 2 bases from V and 4 bases from J, with 9 bases between. CDR1 and CDR2 (germline): DFQATT, SNEGSKA (reference sequence). CDR3 length: 13 amino acids. The CDR3 here is CSARQDTNQPQHF. For the CDR3, the DNA is TGCAGTGCTAGACAGGACACAAATCAGCCCCAGCATTTT.

This clonotype was found many times. The rearrangement joins TRBV20-1 to TRBJ2-3; D remains ambiguous. The germline gives CDR1 DFQATT, CDR2 SNEGSKA (reference sequence). The V end lost 3 bases, the J end lost 0 bases, and 13 bases lay between the germline ends. The CDR3 is 15 residues long. Here the CDR3 DNA reads TGCAGTGCTAGTAGCAGAGCGACAAGCACAGATACGCAGTATTTT. Its translation is CSASSRATSTDTQYF.

This clonotype was detected ten times or more. V and J are TRBV28 and TRBJ1-2; perhaps TRBD1 as D (5 bases). CDR3 length: 15 amino acids. Germline CDR1 is MDHEN and CDR2 is SYDVKM. The germline V and J ends were trimmed by 5 bases and 4 bases, with 17 bases remaining between them. The CDR3 nucleotides read TGTGCCAGCAGTGCTAATCAGGGCCACCTCTATGGCTACACCTTC. It translates to CASSANQGHLYGYTF.

This clonotype was counted at least ten times. The V and J genes are TRBV2 and TRBJ2-5; D possibly corresponds to TRBD1 (6 bases). Germline CDR1 SNHLY, CDR2 FYNNEI. This CDR3 comprises 15 residues. V lost 6 bases and J lost 2, with 16 bases in between. Written as DNA, the CDR3 is TGTGCCAGCAGATTTCAGACAGGACCGCAAGAGACCCAGTACTTC. It specifies CASRFQTGPQETQYF. Combining the CDR3 with reference TRBV2 and TRBJ2-5 gives the whole variable domain EPEVTQTPSHQVTQMGQEVILRCVPISNHLYFYWYRQILGQKVEFLVSFYNNEISEKSEIFDDQFSVERPDGSNFTLKIRSTKLEDSAMYFCASRFQTGPQETQYFGPGTRLLVL.